This is a list of T cell receptor beta chains from one sample in a study of glioma-infiltrating T cells. TCRdb reanalysed the multiplex PCR reads using MiXCR and keeps one entry per CDR3 protein. The sample lists 150,000 or so distinct CDR3 sequences, roughly two fifths occurring once. The material sequenced was glioma tissue, nonneoplastic brain tissue, or PBMCs (not recorded which). The receptors come from a human donor with low-grade glioma or glioblastoma, undergoing nonglioma brain surgery, or in good health (not recorded which). Both conserved end residues are part of each CDR3. D genes are given only for firm matches. A clone size is listed for some rows: how often the clone was seen (once, few, many), or a class if it is expanded.

TRBJ2-7	TRBV4-2	many	12	-	TGTGCCAGCAGGGGGAGTCCCTACGAGCAGTACTTC	CASRGSPYEQYF
TRBJ1-1	TRBV7-2	many	13	-	TGTGCCAGCAGCTTATTTGAACGGACTGAAGCTTTCTTT	CASSLFERTEAFF
TRBJ2-3	TRBV4-3	-	16	-	TGCGCCAGCAGCCAAGATGGGGTTGGGCGGACAGATACGCAGTATTTT	CASSQDGVGRTDTQYF
TRBJ1-5	TRBV12-3/TRBV12-4	-	15	TRBD1	TGTGCCAGCAGTTTAACCGGGACAGGGTATCAGCCCCAGCATTTT	CASSLTGTGYQPQHF
TRBJ2-4	TRBV20-1	-	13	-	TGCAGTGCTAGTTTGTATGCCAAAAACATTCAGTACTTC	CSASLYAKNIQYF
TRBJ2-7	TRBV6-6	-	16	TRBD2	TGTGCCAGCAGTTACACCCCTAGCGGGTCTTACTACGAGCAGTACTTC	CASSYTPSGSYYEQYF
TRBJ2-5	TRBV18	-	15	-	TGTGCCAGCTCACCAATGAGCGGGCGACAAGAGACCCAGTACTTC	CASSPMSGRQETQYF
TRBJ2-3	TRBV7-9	many	14	TRBD1	TGTGCCAGCAGCGAGGACAGGGCTCCAGATACGCAGTATTTT	CASSEDRAPDTQYF
TRBJ2-5	TRBV6-1	-	14	TRBD1	TGTGCCAGCAGCCGACAGGGGGGAAGAGAGACCCAGTACTTC	CASSRQGGRETQYF
TRBJ2-7	TRBV20-1	-	13	TRBD2	TGCAGCGTCTCTAGCGGGGTGGGATCCGAGCAGTACTTC	CSVSSGVGSEQYF
TRBJ2-4	TRBV6-9	once	15	-	TGTGCCAGCATCGACAGAGGAATAGCCAAAAACATTCAGTACTTC	CASIDRGIAKNIQYF
TRBJ1-1	TRBV6-2/TRBV6-3	few	12	-	TGTGCCAGCAGTTACGCGAACACTGAAGCTTTCTTT	CASSYANTEAFF
TRBJ1-6	TRBV11-2	-	13	-	TGTGCCAGCAGCTTAGATCCGGGATCACCCCTCCACTTT	CASSLDPGSPLHF
TRBJ1-1	TRBV7-2	few	15	-	TGTGCCAGCAGCTATGGAGGTGGGGTTCCCACTGAAGCTTTCTTT	CASSYGGGVPTEAFF
TRBJ2-7	TRBV19	few	15	-	TGTGCCAGTAGTATGGAACAGGCGATTCCCTACGAGCAGTACTTC	CASSMEQAIPYEQYF
TRBJ2-5	TRBV12-5	once	14	TRBD1	TGTGCTAGTGGTTCCCGGACAGGGCGGGAGACCCAGTACTTC	CASGSRTGRETQYF
TRBJ2-7	TRBV20-1	few	11	-	TGCAGTGCTCAACAGGGCTACGAGCAGTACTTC	CSAQQGYEQYF
TRBJ2-3	TRBV5-1	-	16	-	TGCGCCAGCAGCCCTACAACCCTTTCCTACACAGATACGCAGTATTTT	CASSPTTLSYTDTQYF
TRBJ2-5	TRBV6-1	many	13	-	TGTGCCAGCAGTTCTACTTATCAAGAGACCCAGTACTTC	CASSSTYQETQYF
TRBJ1-5	TRBV20-1	-	13	TRBD1	TGCAGTGCTAGCAGGGGGCGGGGGCAGCCCCAGCATTTT	CSASRGRGQPQHF
TRBJ1-1	TRBV12-3/TRBV12-4	-	14	-	TGTGCCAGCCTGCGTAAGTCTTCGAACACTGAAGCTTTCTTT	CASLRKSSNTEAFF
TRBJ2-1	TRBV28	-	12	-	TGTGCCAGCTTAAATAGCGCCGGTGAGCAGTTCTTC	CASLNSAGEQFF
TRBJ1-4	TRBV30	-	12	-	TGTGCCTGGGACAGTTATAATGAAAAACTGTTTTTT	CAWDSYNEKLFF
TRBJ2-5	TRBV10-3	-	13	-	TGTGCCATCAAAGGGACGGCTCAAGAGACCCAGTACTTC	CAIKGTAQETQYF
TRBJ1-3	TRBV29-1	-	11	-	TGCAGCGTTGGAACTGGAAACACCATATATTTT	CSVGTGNTIYF
TRBJ1-2	TRBV10-3	-	15	TRBD1	TGTGCCATCAGTGAGTCGAACGGAGGGGGCGGTGGCTACACCTTC	CAISESNGGGGGYTF
TRBJ2-3	TRBV20-1	-	15	TRBD2	TGCAGTGCCAACCCTTCTAGCGGCCTTACAGATACGCAGTATTTT	CSANPSSGLTDTQYF
TRBJ2-7	TRBV20-1	many	16	-	TGCAGTGCTAGAGTTCCCAAGGGTTTGGGGTCCTACGAGCAGTACTTC	CSARVPKGLGSYEQYF
TRBJ1-6	TRBV10-3	-	13	TRBD1	TGTGCCATCACAGGGACAGAAAATTCACCCCTCCACTTT	CAITGTENSPLHF
TRBJ1-1	TRBV10-2	-	15	-	TGCGCCAGCACGACGGGTGGGGAGGGAAACACTGAAGCTTTCTTT	CASTTGGEGNTEAFF
TRBJ2-7	TRBV6-1	few	14	TRBD1	TGTGCCAGCAGCTACAGGGGGTTCGGTTACGAGCAGTACTTC	CASSYRGFGYEQYF
TRBJ1-5	TRBV20-1	-	13	-	TGCAGTGCTAGAGAGAGGCTGAATCAGCCCCAGCATTTT	CSARERLNQPQHF
TRBJ1-5	TRBV28	many	12	-	TGTGCCAGCAGTTTACAGGATCAGCCCCAGCATTTT	CASSLQDQPQHF
TRBJ2-1	TRBV20-1	many	14	TRBD2	TGCAGTGCTAGTGGACTAGCGGGACTGGATGAGCAGTTCTTC	CSASGLAGLDEQFF
TRBJ1-4	TRBV28	-	16	TRBD1	TGTGCCAGCAGTTTATTCACAGGGGCCCCTAATGAAAAACTGTTTTTT	CASSLFTGAPNEKLFF
TRBJ1-4	TRBV19	-	15	-	TGTGCCAGTAGTCCAGGGGTTGCAACTAATGAAAAACTGTTTTTT	CASSPGVATNEKLFF
TRBJ1-1	TRBV19	-	13	-	TGTGCCAGTAAGGCCAGGGAAGGGACTGAAGCTTTCTTT	CASKAREGTEAFF
TRBJ1-1	TRBV6-5	once	15	-	TGTGCCAGCAGTTACTCGATTTACCAGAACACTGAAGCTTTCTTT	CASSYSIYQNTEAFF
TRBJ1-1	TRBV4-3	few	14	TRBD1	TGCGCCAGCAGCCGCTCGACAGGGAGCACTGAAGCTTTCTTT	CASSRSTGSTEAFF
TRBJ1-1	TRBV2	-	15	-	TGTGCCAGCAGATCAACAGGGTTTGTGAACACTGAAGCTTTCTTT	CASRSTGFVNTEAFF
TRBJ1-4	TRBV25-1	-	13	-	TGTGCCAGCGGGAGGGGCGGCCGAGAAAAACTGTTTTTT	CASGRGGREKLFF
TRBJ2-1	TRBV5-6	few	13	-	TGTGCCAGCAGCTTGCGGGGGGCAAGTGAGCAGTTCTTC	CASSLRGASEQFF
TRBJ2-3	TRBV5-1	-	15	TRBD1	TGCGCCAGCAGAGTCGGACAGGCTAGCACAGATACGCAGTATTTT	CASRVGQASTDTQYF
TRBJ2-7	TRBV20-1	once	17	-	TGCAGTGCTCGTACCTCTTTTGGGACATGTATTTCCTACGAGCAGTACTTC	CSARTSFGTCISYEQYF
TRBJ2-5	TRBV20-1	many	14	-	TGCAGTGCCCAGGGTGGCACAGGGATTGTGACCCAGTACTTC	CSAQGGTGIVTQYF
TRBJ2-7	TRBV6-2/TRBV6-3	few	13	-	TGTGCCAGCAGTTACGGGGACTCCTACGAGCAGTACTTC	CASSYGDSYEQYF
TRBJ2-7	TRBV4-1	-	16	-	TGCGCCAGCAGCCTGACCCCCGGGACGGAGTCCTACGAGCAGTACTTC	CASSLTPGTESYEQYF
TRBJ2-7	TRBV19	few	13	-	TGTGCCAGTAGTATGTGGGGGCACTACGAGCAGTACTTC	CASSMWGHYEQYF
TRBJ2-7	TRBV6-2/TRBV6-3	few	11	-	TGTGCCAGCAGCCTCCGGTTCGAGCAGTACTTC	CASSLRFEQYF
TRBJ2-1	TRBV6-1	many	15	-	TGTGCCAGCAGCCGATCCGTGGCAGCTTACAATGAGCAGTTCTTC	CASSRSVAAYNEQFF
TRBJ2-3	TRBV15	few	14	TRBD2	TGTGCCACCGGGGGGGAGCTTGTGACAGATACGCAGTATTTT	CATGGELVTDTQYF
TRBJ2-2	TRBV6-2/TRBV6-3	few	16	-	TGTGCCAGCATTGAGTCCGGGCCCCTGGGCACCGGGGAGCTGTTTTTT	CASIESGPLGTGELFF
TRBJ1-3	TRBV12-3/TRBV12-4	-	15	-	TGTGCCAGCAGTTTAGGGCGCCTCTCTAGAAACACCATATATTTT	CASSLGRLSRNTIYF
TRBJ1-3	TRBV20-1	-	12	-	TGCAGTGCTAGAGGGAGCTGGAACACCATATATTTT	CSARGSWNTIYF
TRBJ2-7	TRBV4-1	-	14	TRBD1	TGCGCCAGCAAGGGGACAGGGGGGTCCTACGAGAAGTACTTC	CASKGTGGSYEKYF